This TCR beta chain was sequenced during a study of blood T cells in healthy people across ages (dated by TCRdb to between 2015 and 2017). About the full investigation: Template switching captured roughly one uniquely barcoded TCR beta cDNA molecule per two T cells in model experiments. The study measured age-related changes in TCR beta repertoire diversity using deep sequencing normalized with unique cDNA molecular identifiers. Four age groups were formed from the donors: young (average approximately 16 years), middle-aged (roughly 38), aged (approximately 60) and long-lived (around 80). Two additional independent replicas of 1 million unique cDNA reads from the same blood draw were analyzed for two donors (one aged 18 to 30 and one aged 80 or older). What the study reported, not specific to this receptor: The percentage of naive T cells measured by flow cytometry correlated strongly with observed TCR beta diversity. Total diversity estimates from one million sequenced T cells were considered lower bounds and underestimates. The long-lived group showed more naive CD4+ T cells, fewer expanded clones and increased TCR diversity than the aged group, suggesting age selection. As age increased, observed TCR beta diversity per million T cells dropped in a roughly linear way, and a significant reduction was already evident by age 40. Because the CMV infection status of the donors was unknown, age-related changes in expanded clonotypes may potentially have been confounded. Since profiling was done on bulk unsorted PBMCs, naive and antigen-experienced compartments could not be conclusively compared.

The library was made by 5' RACE. Sequencer: Illumina HiSeq 2500. A second PCR of roughly 6 to 11 cycles was performed with a sample-barcoded 5' primer and a J-beta primer mix. Each TCR beta cDNA molecule received a unique molecular identifier from a template-switch 5' adaptor carrying 12 random nucleotides. Each sample yielded at least 3 million CDR3-containing paired-end reads. All of the RNA was converted into first-strand cDNA using the Mint cDNA synthesis kit, with a TRBC-specific oligonucleotide serving as the primer. All cDNA was treated with uracil-DNA glycosylase and then went through a first 18-cycle PCR with the universal primers M1SS and BC2_uni_R. The study's own analysis went as follows. For normalization, 1 million high-quality reads, each with a distinct molecular identifier, were randomly selected from each sample. Instead of being binned into consensus sequences, reads with shared molecular identifiers were discarded. MiTCR, run with a Q25 quality threshold and the strictest error-elimination algorithm, handled CDR3 identification, clonotype clustering and error correction. A nonparametric unseen species model with Euler transformation was used to estimate lower-bound total TCR beta diversity. The raw public data were reprocessed by TCRdb itself: fastp quality trimming at Q25, MiXCR clonotype calling, in-frame beta chains only. Rows merge per CDR3 protein into single entries with the most common DNA and genes. These V and J calls derive from TCRdb rather than the authors' analysis. Within this sample are over 750,000 distinct CDR3 sequences, with 20% to 25% of them counted one time only. Under 10% of the sample goes to the ten largest clones.

The donors were roughly 40 Caucasian individuals from Russia, aged roughly 6 to 100 years, who were systemically healthy. Approximately 9.3 milliliters of peripheral blood were drawn from each donor into EDTA-treated Vacutainer tubes. Ficoll-Paque density-gradient centrifugation was used to isolate PBMCs, with at least 7 million per sample. Total RNA was extracted from PBMCs with Trizol reagent, with at least 6 micrograms obtained per sample. Naive CD45RAhigh/CD27high T cell percentages were measured by flow cytometry on a PBMC aliquot from every donor. CDR1 is given as MNHNS and CDR2 as SASEGT, both from the germline V gene. From cysteine to phenylalanine, the CDR3 is 17 amino acids long. CDR3 DNA only is kept here, 51 bases in frame from base 1. Remarks on this clonotype: Its specific antigen is unknown. There are no base qualities to consult, and no much larger clone falls within one base.

These data were also reused for a study on T cells of mothers and their children. In that second paper, the authors write: Nine systemically healthy Caucasian individuals served as donors, namely three mothers together with their six children. cDNA synthesis used all of the extracted RNA, with roughly 1.5 ug of RNA in each 15 ul reaction. In the second PCR, sample barcodes and 2-4 random nucleotides were introduced via the M1S primer. Over 8 million TCR beta CDR3 reads were obtained for each mother, and 3 million to 3.5 million reads were obtained for each child. TCR recombination output is similarly shaped by thymic selection in related and unrelated pairs, with a minor effect exerted by inherited differences. Normalized repertoire overlap in related mother-child pairs was always slightly higher than in unrelated mother-child pairs, but the difference was never significant. With a sensitivity of about 100 clones per million clonotypes, no persistent microchimeric T cell clones were detected. In the study, deep NGS was used to compare the TCR beta repertoires of mothers and children, and features distinguishing related mother-child pairs from unrelated individuals were sought. Mothers averaged about 40 +/- 4 years of age and children averaged roughly 11 +/- 4 years. After adapters were ligated using NEBNext reagents, the libraries underwent 100+100 nt paired-end sequencing on an Illumina HiSeq 2000. To prevent cross-contamination, the mother and child libraries were prepared one month apart and sequenced in separate runs. For each donor, between roughly 450,000 and 2,300,000 distinct TCR beta clonotypes were identified. Naive TCR beta clonotypes were estimated from low-frequency clonotypes matched to each donor's FACS-determined naive share, without sorting.

Sequencing was carried out using blood. Rearrangement joined TRBV6-1 to TRBJ2-5; perhaps TRBD1 is the D gene, with 6 bases matching. With the DNA end fitting TRBJ2-1 better, the J assignment may be wrong. The origin of this receptor is a boy younger than 18 in good health. The CDR3 region reads CASSPIMGAEWDNEQFF. The DNA sequence is as follows: TGTGCCAGCAGCCCCATAATGGGGGCAGAGTGGGACAATGAGCAGTTCTTC.